This TCR beta chain was sequenced in a study of blood T cell repertoires in COVID-19. For the study at large: The analysed material was cDNA or gDNA that came from T cells, B-cell-depleted T cells, or PBMCs.

Germline CDR1 is LNHDA and CDR2 is SQIVND (reference sequence). The CDR3 sequence is 15 residues long. With V trimmed by 6 bases and J by 0 bases, 5 bases remained unmatched. Original handling: Estimation of nucleated cell counts relied on the amplification of reference gene primers. Libraries were prepared by immunoSEQ multiplex PCR; TCRdb keeps only in-frame clonotypes and omits some of them. The DNA was the basis for D and trimming; V, J and clone size are from that table. In the table there are approximately 100,000 clones, under 80% of which are singletons. The clonotype comes from an older man with active or convalescent COVID-19. The sequencing input was peripheral blood. The chain has TRBV19 and TRBJ2-1, with 7 bases fitting TRBD2. The CDR3 coding sequence is TGTGCCAGTAGGGCGGGGGACCACTCCTACAATGAGCAGTTCTTC. Its translation is CASRAGDHSYNEQFF. Variable domain in full (rest from reference TRBV19 and TRBJ2-1): DGGITQSPKYLFRKEGQNVTLSCEQNLNHDAMYWYRQDPGQGLRLIYYSQIVNDFQKGDIAEGYSVSREKKESFPLTVTSAQKNPTAFYLCASRAGDHSYNEQFFGPGTRLTVL.